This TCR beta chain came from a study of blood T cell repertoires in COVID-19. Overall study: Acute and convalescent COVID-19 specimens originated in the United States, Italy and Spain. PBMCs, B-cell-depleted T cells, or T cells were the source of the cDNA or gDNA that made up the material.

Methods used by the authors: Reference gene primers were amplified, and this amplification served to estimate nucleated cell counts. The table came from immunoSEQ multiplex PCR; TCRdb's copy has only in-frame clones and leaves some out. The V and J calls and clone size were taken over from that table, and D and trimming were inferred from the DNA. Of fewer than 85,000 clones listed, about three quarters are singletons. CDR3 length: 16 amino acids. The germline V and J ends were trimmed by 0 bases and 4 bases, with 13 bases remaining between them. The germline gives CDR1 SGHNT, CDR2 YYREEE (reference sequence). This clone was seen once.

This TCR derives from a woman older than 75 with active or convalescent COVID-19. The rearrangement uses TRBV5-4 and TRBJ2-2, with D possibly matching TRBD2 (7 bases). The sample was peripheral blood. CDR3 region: CASSLVGGGGTGELFF. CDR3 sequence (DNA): TGTGCCAGCAGCTTGGTAGGCGGGGGCGGCACCGGGGAGCTGTTTTTT.